This T cell receptor (beta chain) is from a study of radiotherapy plus CTLA-4 blockade in lung cancer. Study-wide context: Disease control was present in 30% to 35% of patients, and objective responses in about 19%. Study results and caveats: Researchers report tumor-derived TCR clones expanding in blood after radiotherapy plus ipilimumab.

Germline V gives CDR1 SGHNT, CDR2 YYREEE (reference sequence). Trimming removed 7 bases at V and 4 bases at J, with 16 bases between. This CDR3 has 14 amino acids. CTLA-4 blockade with ipilimumab, together with focal radiation, was given to patients with chemo-refractory metastatic non-small-cell lung cancer. On this clone itself: Its antigen remains unidentified.

Generated by immunoSEQ multiplex PCR, the TCRdb table keeps only in-frame clones and is missing some. The sample includes approximately 40,000 clones, around 86% of them seen just once. The receptor was derived from a human donor with non-small cell lung cancer whose response to radiotherapy plus ipilimumab could not be evaluated. The source material was peripheral blood, sampled from a patient treated with radiotherapy plus ipilimumab. The genes are TRBV5-4 and TRBJ2-3; the D gene is possibly TRBD2 (6 bases). CDR3 DNA: TGTGCCAGCCGCCACCGGGAGTCATCAGATACGCAGTATTTT. Protein sequence: CASRHRESSDTQYF.